A single sample gave rise to the 21 T cell receptor beta chains below, sequenced in a study of identical twins. Via MiXCR, TCRdb re-called the 5' RACE reads, giving one row per CDR3 protein. Of 450,000 to 650,000 distinct CDR3 sequences in the sample, around a tenth were seen once. These data are also associated with another study on yellow fever vaccine responses in identical twins.

The specimen sequenced was PBMCs. These receptors were taken from a woman aged 18-29 years in good health.

The CDR3 nucleotides are TGTGCCAGCAGTAACCACCTAGCACTAACCTCTGGGGCCAACGTCCTGACTTTC. This translates into CASSNHLALTSGANVLTF. The chain uses TRBV12-3 or TRBV12-4 and TRBJ2-6, with D maybe TRBD2 (5 bases). Trimming cost V 5 bases and J 0 bases, with 17 bases left between them. The CDR3 runs 18 residues.

This clonotype was detected only a few times. This sequence joins TRBV7-6 and TRBJ2-3; D is possibly TRBD2 (6 bases). This CDR3 is 18 amino acids long. With 2 bases removed from V and 2 bases from J, the gap between germline ends came to 20 bases. Germline V gene sequence: CDR1 SGHVS, CDR2 FNYEAQ. The CDR3 is CASSLFSIRETSTDTQYF. CDR3 nucleotides: TGTGCCAGCAGCTTATTTTCTATTCGGGAGACCTCCACAGATACGCAGTATTTT.

This clonotype was observed once. The CDR3 coding sequence is TGTGCCACCAGATGGGGGGAGCAGTTCTTC. It yields the protein CATRWGEQFF. The chain links TRBV19 to TRBJ2-1; D may be TRBD1 or TRBD2 (5 bases each). V lost 10 bases and J lost 10, with 11 bases in between. Germline V gene sequence: CDR1 LNHDA, CDR2 SQIVND (reference sequence). There are 10 residues in the CDR3.

This clonotype turned up a few times. The rearrangement links TRBV25-1 to TRBJ2-7; the D gene is possibly TRBD1 (7 bases). The CDR3 totals 17 residues. Germline loops: CDR1 MGHDK, CDR2 SYGVNS. V was shortened by 0 bases and J by 0 bases, with 15 bases between the two germline ends. CDR3 sequence reads: CASSEYRRQGGSYEQYF. CDR3 DNA: TGTGCCAGCAGTGAATATAGGCGCCAGGGGGGCTCCTACGAGCAGTACTTC.

This clonotype was seen only a few times. The genes are TRBV29-1 and TRBJ2-1; no clear D. The CDR3 length is 12 residues. Germline CDR1 and CDR2: SQVTM and ANQGSEA. The V end lost 4 bases, the J end lost 8 bases, and 12 bases lay between the germline ends. In nucleotides, the CDR3 is TGCAGCGTTGCCCCCACCAACCATGAGCAGTTCTTC. Its translation: CSVAPTNHEQFF.

The V gene is TRBV4-1, the J gene TRBJ2-7; TRBD2 agrees at 8 bases. From germline, CDR1 is MGHRA and CDR2 YSYEKL. V shed 3 bases, J shed 3 bases, and the junction held 4 bases outside the gene matches. This CDR3 spans 14 amino acids. DNA for the CDR3: TGCGCCAGCAGCCACCCGGGACTAGACTACGAGCAGTACTTC. The encoded protein is CASSHPGLDYEQYF.

J is TRBJ2-1 and V is TRBV6-1; possibly TRBD2 for D (5 bases). V was shortened by 5 bases and J by 10 bases, with 18 bases between the two germline ends. The germline V gene has CDR1 MNHNS and CDR2 SASEGT. The CDR3 has 14 residues. The CDR3 reads CASSPTSTSQEQFF. The CDR3 region has the DNA TGTGCCAGCAGTCCAACTAGTACGTCTCAGGAGCAGTTCTTC.

The V gene is TRBV10-2, the J gene TRBJ2-2; the match to TRBD2 covers 8 bases. Germline V gene data show CDR1 as WSHSY and CDR2 as SAAADI. CDR3 length: 15 residues. V lost 6 bases, J lost 2 bases, and 5 bases stayed unmatched. The CDR3 nucleotides are TGCGCCAGCAGAAATAGCGGGAAAAACACCGGGGAGCTGTTTTTT. Translated, it gives CASRNSGKNTGELFF.

This clonotype was seen more than once but under ten times. This rearrangement joins TRBV7-2 to TRBJ1-6, with TRBD1 matching 9 bases. There are 14 residues in the CDR3. The J segment lost 10 bases and the V segment lost 4 bases, leaving 5 bases of the junction unmatched. The germline V gene encodes CDR1 SGHTA and CDR2 FQGNSA. The CDR3 here is CASSSSTGGSPLHF. The DNA of the CDR3 is TGTGCCAGCAGCTCCTCGACAGGGGGATCACCCCTCCACTTT.

This clonotype was found a few times. The genes are TRBV5-5 and TRBJ2-7; 7 bases map to TRBD1. There are 14 residues in the CDR3. The ends lost 0 bases at V and 5 bases at J; junction bases unmatched: 5. Germline V lookup: CDR1 SGHKS, CDR2 YYEKEE (reference sequence). The CDR3 protein is CASSLGGQTNEQYF. Here the CDR3 DNA reads TGTGCCAGCAGCTTGGGGGGACAGACTAACGAGCAGTACTTC.

This clonotype was recorded a few times. The V and J genes are TRBV10-3 and TRBJ2-3; 9 bases match TRBD2. This CDR3 is 16 amino acids long. Germline V gene lookup returns CDR1 ENHRY and CDR2 SYGVKD. Trimming cost V 7 bases and J 1 base; bases outside gene matches: 9. The DNA of the CDR3 is TGTGCCATCAATGGGGAAAGCGGGAGGCGCACAGATACGCAGTATTTT. This sequence encodes CAINGESGRRTDTQYF.

The chain recombines TRBV10-3 with TRBJ2-3; 7 bases map to TRBD2. In germline, CDR1 is ENHRY, CDR2 SYGVKD. This CDR3 region has 16 residues. Trimming cost V 4 bases and J 5 bases; bases outside gene matches: 12. The CDR3 reads CAISVGEGPRRDTQYF. DNA of the CDR3: TGTGCCATCAGTGTGGGGGAGGGCCCTCGTAGAGATACGCAGTATTTT.

This clonotype was detected ten times or more. The rearrangement joins TRBV12-3 or TRBV12-4 to TRBJ2-7; D is undetermined. The V gene lost 7 bases and the J gene lost 4 bases, with 8 bases spanning the gap. This CDR3 contains 11 residues. The CDR3 DNA is TGTGCCAGCACCCTAGGGTACGAGCAGTACTTC. Its protein is CASTLGYEQYF.

This clonotype was seen a handful of times. V and J are TRBV28 and TRBJ2-5; D not resolved. This CDR3 spans 14 amino acids. V lost 2 bases, J lost 7 bases, and 14 bases lay in between. Germline V gene lookup returns CDR1 MDHEN and CDR2 SYDVKM. For the CDR3, the DNA is TGTGCCAGCAGTTTACCGACGGTTCCTGGGACCCAGTACTTC. The encoded protein is CASSLPTVPGTQYF.

V usage is TRBV20-1 and J usage is TRBJ2-3, with D possibly matching TRBD1 (6 bases). Germline CDR1 reads DFQATT; CDR2 reads SNEGSKA (reference sequence). With 2 bases removed from V and 3 bases from J, the gap between germline ends came to 15 bases. This CDR3 comprises 15 residues. Here the CDR3 reads CSARRPGERTDTQYF. CDR3 coding DNA: TGCAGTGCTAGAAGGCCAGGGGAGAGGACAGATACGCAGTATTTT.

With regard to this clonotype: The germline gene is not matched at one end of the junction; a read error may be the cause. The chain links TRBV12-3 or TRBV12-4 to TRBJ2-4, with D perhaps matching TRBD1 or TRBD2 (5 bases each). The CDR3 has 18 residues. CDR3 sequence (DNA): TGTGCCATCAGTTTCGTTCCGGGACGTGCGGGTGCCAAAAACATTCAGTACTTC. Amino acids: CAISFVPGRAGAKNIQYF.

V gene TRBV20-1 combines with J gene TRBJ2-5, with D hard to call. V was trimmed by 3 bases and J by 0 bases, leaving 5 bases between them. Germline lookup yields CDR1 DFQATT and CDR2 SNEGSKA (reference sequence). The length of the CDR3 is 12 residues. This CDR3 is CSASLHQETQYF. CDR3 DNA sequence: TGCAGTGCTAGTCTCCACCAAGAGACCCAGTACTTC.

This clonotype was seen repeatedly, ten times or more. The chain links TRBV29-1 to TRBJ2-1; D may be TRBD1 (5 bases). CDR1 is SQVTM, CDR2 ANQGSEA, per germline. With 7 bases removed from V and 3 bases from J, the gap between germline ends came to 10 bases. CDR3 length: 12 amino acids. The CDR3 region is CSAIQVYNEQFF. For the CDR3, the DNA is TGCAGCGCTATACAGGTCTACAATGAGCAGTTCTTC.

In this sample, this clonotype turned up once. Since a much larger clone is just one base distant, this may be a read error. The chain is built from TRBV12-3 or TRBV12-4 and TRBJ2-4; possible D gene TRBD2, 7 bases. Trimming stripped 1 base from V and 7 bases from J, with 20 bases between. The CDR3 sequence is 17 residues long. In DNA form, the CDR3 reads TGTGCCAGCAGTTTAGTTGGGAGGGGGTCGTCTGGGAACATTCAGTACTTC. Translating gives CASSLVGRGSSGNIQYF.

The genes are TRBV28 and TRBJ2-6, with D unresolved. The CDR3 has 15 residues. Per the germline V gene, CDR1 is MDHEN and CDR2 is SYDVKM. Deletions cut 4 bases from V and 0 bases from J, with 7 bases between. Here the CDR3 reads CASSSQSSGANVLTF. CDR3 nucleotides: TGTGCCAGCAGTTCACAGAGCTCTGGGGCCAACGTCCTGACTTTC. The full variable domain, completed using reference TRBV28 and TRBJ2-6, is DVKVTQSSRYLVKRTGEKVFLECVQDMDHENMFWYRQDPGLGLRLIYFSYDVKMKEKGDIPEGYSVSREKKERFSLILESASTNQTSMYLCASSSQSSGANVLTFGAGSRLTVL.

The chain links TRBV5-1 to TRBJ2-1; the match to TRBD1 covers 7 bases. Germline values: CDR1 SGHRS, CDR2 YFSETQ. The CDR3 runs to 17 residues. V dropped 0 bases and J dropped 6; count of bases not matched to a gene: 12. CDR3 nucleotides: TGCGCCAGCAGCTTGGGAGGGGGCGGCTATTCGCGCAATGAGCAGTTCTTC. Protein sequence: CASSLGGGGYSRNEQFF.